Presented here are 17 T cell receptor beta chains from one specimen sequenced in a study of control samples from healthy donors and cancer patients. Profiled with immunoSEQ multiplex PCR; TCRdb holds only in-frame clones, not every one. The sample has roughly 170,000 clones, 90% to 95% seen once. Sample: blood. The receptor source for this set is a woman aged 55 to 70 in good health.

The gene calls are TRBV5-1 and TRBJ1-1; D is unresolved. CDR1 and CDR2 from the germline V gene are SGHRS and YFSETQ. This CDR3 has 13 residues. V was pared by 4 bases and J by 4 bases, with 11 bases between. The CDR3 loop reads CASSADGITEAFF. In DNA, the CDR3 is TGCGCCAGCAGCGCGGACGGGATCACTGAAGCTTTCTTT.

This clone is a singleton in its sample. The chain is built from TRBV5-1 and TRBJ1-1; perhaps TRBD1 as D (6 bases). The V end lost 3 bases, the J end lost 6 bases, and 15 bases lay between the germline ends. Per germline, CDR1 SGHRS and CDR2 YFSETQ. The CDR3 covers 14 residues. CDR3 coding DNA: TGCGCCAGCAGCTCTGGACAGCTGGCGTCTGAAGCTTTCTTT. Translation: CASSSGQLASEAFF.

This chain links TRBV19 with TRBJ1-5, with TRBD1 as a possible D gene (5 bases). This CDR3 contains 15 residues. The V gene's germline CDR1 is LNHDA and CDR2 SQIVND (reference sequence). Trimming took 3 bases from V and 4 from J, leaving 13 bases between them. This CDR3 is CASSINSGGNQPQHF. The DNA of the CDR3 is TGTGCCAGTAGTATTAACTCCGGGGGGAATCAGCCCCAGCATTTT.

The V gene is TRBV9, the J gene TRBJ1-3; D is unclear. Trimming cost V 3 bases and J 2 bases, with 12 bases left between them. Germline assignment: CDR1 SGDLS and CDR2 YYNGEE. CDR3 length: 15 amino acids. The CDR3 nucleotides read TGTGCCAGCAGCGCAGGTGGTTTCGCTGGAAACACCATATATTTT. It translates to CASSAGGFAGNTIYF.

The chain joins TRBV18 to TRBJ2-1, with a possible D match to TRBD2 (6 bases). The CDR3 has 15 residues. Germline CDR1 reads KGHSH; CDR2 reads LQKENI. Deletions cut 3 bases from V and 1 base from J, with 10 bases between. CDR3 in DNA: TGTGCCAGCTCACCGGTTGGAGGGTCCTACAATGAGCAGTTCTTC. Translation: CASSPVGGSYNEQFF.

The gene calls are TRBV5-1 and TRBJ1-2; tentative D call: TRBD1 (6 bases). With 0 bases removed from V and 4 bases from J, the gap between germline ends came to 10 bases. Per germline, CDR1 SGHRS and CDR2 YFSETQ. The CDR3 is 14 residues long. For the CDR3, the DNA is TGCGCCAGCAGCTTGGAAAGGGGGAGCTATGGCTACACCTTC. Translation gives CASSLERGSYGYTF.

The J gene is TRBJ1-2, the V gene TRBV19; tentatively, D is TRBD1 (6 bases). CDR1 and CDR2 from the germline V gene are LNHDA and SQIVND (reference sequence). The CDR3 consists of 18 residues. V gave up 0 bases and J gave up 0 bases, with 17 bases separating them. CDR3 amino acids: CASSIEGGTRLTNYGYTF. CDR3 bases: TGTGCCAGTAGTATAGAAGGGGGAACAAGACTAACTAACTATGGCTACACCTTC.

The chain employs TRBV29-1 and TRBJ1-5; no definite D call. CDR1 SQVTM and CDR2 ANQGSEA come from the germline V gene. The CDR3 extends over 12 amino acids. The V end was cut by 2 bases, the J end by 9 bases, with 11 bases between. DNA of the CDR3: TGCAGCGTTGAAATAAGTTCGGGGCCCCAGCATTTT. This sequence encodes CSVEISSGPQHF.

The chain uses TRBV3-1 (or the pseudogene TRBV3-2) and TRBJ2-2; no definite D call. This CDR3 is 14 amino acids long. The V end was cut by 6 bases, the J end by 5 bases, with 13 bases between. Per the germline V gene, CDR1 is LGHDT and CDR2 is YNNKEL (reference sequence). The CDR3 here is CASRPLTVTGELFF. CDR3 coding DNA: TGTGCCAGCAGACCACTCACCGTGACCGGGGAGCTGTTTTTT.

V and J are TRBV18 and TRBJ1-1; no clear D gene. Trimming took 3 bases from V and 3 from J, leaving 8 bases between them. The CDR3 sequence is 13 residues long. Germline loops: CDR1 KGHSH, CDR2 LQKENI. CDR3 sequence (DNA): TGTGCCAGCTCACCGTCCCGGGACACTGAAGCTTTCTTT. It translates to CASSPSRDTEAFF.

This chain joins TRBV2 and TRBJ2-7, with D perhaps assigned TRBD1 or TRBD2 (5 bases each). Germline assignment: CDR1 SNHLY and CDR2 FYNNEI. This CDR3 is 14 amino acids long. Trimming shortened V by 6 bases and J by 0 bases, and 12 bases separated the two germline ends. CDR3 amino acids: CASRAGALSYEQYF. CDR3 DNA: TGTGCCAGCAGGGCCGGGGCCCTCTCCTACGAGCAGTACTTC.

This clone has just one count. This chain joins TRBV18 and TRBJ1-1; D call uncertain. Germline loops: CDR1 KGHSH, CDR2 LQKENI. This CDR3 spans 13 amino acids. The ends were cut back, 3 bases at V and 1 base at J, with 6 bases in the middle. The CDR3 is CASSPVSNTEAFF. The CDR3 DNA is TGTGCCAGCTCACCGGTTTCGAACACTGAAGCTTTCTTT.

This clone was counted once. The CDR3 bases are TGTGCCAGCAGCCCCCGATTCGGCAGGGGATCCTACGAGCAGTACTTC. Translation: CASSPRFGRGSYEQYF. The rearrangement uses TRBV3-1 (or the pseudogene TRBV3-2) and TRBJ2-7; D possibly corresponds to TRBD1 (6 bases). Per germline, CDR1 LGHDT and CDR2 YNNKEL (reference sequence). V lost 4 bases, J lost 1 base, and 17 bases lay in between. This CDR3 comprises 16 residues.

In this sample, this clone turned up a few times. The CDR3 protein is CASSLGLYTEAFF. In DNA, the CDR3 is TGTGCCAGCAGTTTAGGACTTTACACTGAAGCTTTCTTT. The chain couples TRBV6-5 to TRBJ1-1; no firm D call. This CDR3 region has 13 residues. Trimming took 4 bases from V and 3 from J, leaving 9 bases between them. Germline values: CDR1 MNHEY, CDR2 SVGAGI.

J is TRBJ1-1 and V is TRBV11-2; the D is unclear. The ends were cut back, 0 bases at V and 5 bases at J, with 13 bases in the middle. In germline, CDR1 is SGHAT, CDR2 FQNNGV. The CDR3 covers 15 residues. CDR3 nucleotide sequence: TGTGCCAGCAGCTTAGATGAGACGAGGAGTACTGAAGCTTTCTTT. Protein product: CASSLDETRSTEAFF.

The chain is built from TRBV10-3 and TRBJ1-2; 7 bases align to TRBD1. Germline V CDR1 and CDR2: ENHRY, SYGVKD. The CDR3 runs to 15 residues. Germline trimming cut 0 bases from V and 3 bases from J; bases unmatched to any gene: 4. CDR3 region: CAISESTGKDYGYTF. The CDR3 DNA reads TGTGCCATCAGTGAGTCGACAGGGAAGGACTATGGCTACACCTTC.

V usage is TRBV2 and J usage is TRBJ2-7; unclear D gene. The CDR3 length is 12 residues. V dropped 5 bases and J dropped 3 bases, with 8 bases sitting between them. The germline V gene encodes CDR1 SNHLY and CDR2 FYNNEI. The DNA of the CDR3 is TGTGCCAGCAGTCTGACATACTACGAGCAGTACTTC. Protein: CASSLTYYEQYF.